The rows below give T cell receptor beta chains drawn from one sample of a study of cytomegalovirus exposure and HLA in healthy donors. Method: immunoSEQ multiplex PCR; TCRdb's copy keeps in-frame clones and lacks some. The sample shows under 150,000 clones, around 71% of them seen only once. The sample was PBMCs. These receptors were collected from a woman aged 55-69 years in good health and CMV-seropositive. The CDR3 runs from the conserved cysteine through the conserved F or W. A D gene is named only where the DNA matches it firmly. The size entry is marked missing in some rows and otherwise reads once, few, many or a size class.

TRBV5-1	16	-	-	TRBJ2-1	CASSPVGLEGYNEQFF	TGCGCCAGCAGCCCGGTAGGGCTAGAGGGCTACAATGAGCAGTTCTTC
TRBV11-2	14	-	-	TRBJ1-2	CASSSNGVPGSYTF	TGTGCCAGCAGCTCAAACGGGGTCCCGGGATCCTACACCTTC
TRBV5-1	13	TRBD1	-	TRBJ1-2	CASSLAGGYGYTF	TGCGCCAGCAGCTTGGCAGGGGGCTATGGCTACACCTTC
TRBV11-2	15	TRBD1	-	TRBJ1-1	CASSSGQPGETEAFF	TGTGCCAGCAGCTCGGGACAGCCAGGGGAAACTGAAGCTTTCTTT
TRBV2	16	-	-	TRBJ1-2	CASSEIMTTSNYGYTF	TGTGCCAGCAGTGAAATAATGACGACTTCCAACTATGGCTACACCTTC
TRBV15	16	-	-	TRBJ1-2	CATSRDARTQNYGYTF	TGTGCCACCAGCAGAGACGCGCGGACACAAAACTATGGCTACACCTTC
TRBV7-8	15	-	-	TRBJ1-1	CASSPRGGTNTEAFF	TGTGCCAGCAGCCCAAGGGGGGGGACTAACACTGAAGCTTTCTTT
TRBV11-1	16	TRBD1	-	TRBJ2-1	CASTVTGVMSYNEQFF	TGTGCCAGCACCGTAACAGGGGTTATGTCCTACAATGAGCAGTTCTTC
TRBV19	14	TRBD1	-	TRBJ2-7	CASSEGQGANEQYF	TGTGCCAGTAGTGAAGGACAGGGGGCTAACGAGCAGTACTTC
TRBV10-3	14	TRBD2	-	TRBJ2-1	CAIAGGTYNNEQFF	TGTGCCATCGCGGGGGGCACTTATAACAATGAGCAGTTCTTC
TRBV2	15	TRBD1	once	TRBJ2-7	CASKMTGVLSYEQYF	TGTGCCAGCAAAATGACAGGGGTCCTCTCCTACGAGCAGTACTTC
TRBV7-9	15	TRBD1	-	TRBJ1-2	CSSSLGAGTGYGYTF	TGTTCCAGCAGCTTAGGCGCGGGGACAGGCTATGGCTACACCTTC
TRBV4-1	15	TRBD2	-	TRBJ2-1	CASSPHPLADNEQFF	TGCGCCAGCAGCCCCCACCCGCTAGCGGACAATGAGCAGTTCTTC
TRBV5-1	12	-	-	TRBJ1-2	CAIRGWNYGYTF	TGCGCCATTCGGGGGTGGAACTATGGCTACACCTTC
TRBV7-8	16	TRBD1	-	TRBJ2-2	CASSSDRVLNTGELFF	TGTGCCAGCAGCTCCGACAGGGTCCTGAACACCGGGGAGCTGTTTTTT